The clone carrying this T cell receptor (beta chain) was detected a few times. No antigen is known for it. Germline-derived CDR1 and CDR2 are LGHNA and YSLEER. This CDR3 has 15 amino acids. After removal of 4 bases from V and 0 bases from J, the junction contained 6 bases not matched to a gene. The data were taken from a study of molecular identifiers for immune sequencing clone quantification. Study in general: The replicate experiment used RNA from roughly 21,000 or 96,000 naive CD8 cells. This RNA was split into five aliquots, and four of them were sequenced. Study-level results: Detectable among about a million naive cells, according to reports, was Jurkat TCR RNA spiked in from one cell. Sizes of highly expanded clones could be underestimated through identical TCRs sharing a barcode.

TCRdb called the PCR reads again in MiXCR, with one record for every CDR3 protein. The sample includes about half a million distinct CDR3 sequences, over 20% of them seen just once. Sequencing was carried out using naive CD8+ T cells from blood, with Jurkat cell RNA spiked in. The subset: FACS-sorted CD8+CD4-CCR7+CD45RA+ naive T cells. This receptor was identified in a human donor in good health. Some libraries in this study had Jurkat cell RNA spiked in. The genes are TRBV4-3 and TRBJ2-7; 7 nucleotides line up with TRBD1. Here the CDR3 reads CASSLHRGSSYEQYF. The CDR3 nucleotides are TGCGCCAGCAGCCTCCACAGGGGAAGCTCCTACGAGCAGTACTTC.